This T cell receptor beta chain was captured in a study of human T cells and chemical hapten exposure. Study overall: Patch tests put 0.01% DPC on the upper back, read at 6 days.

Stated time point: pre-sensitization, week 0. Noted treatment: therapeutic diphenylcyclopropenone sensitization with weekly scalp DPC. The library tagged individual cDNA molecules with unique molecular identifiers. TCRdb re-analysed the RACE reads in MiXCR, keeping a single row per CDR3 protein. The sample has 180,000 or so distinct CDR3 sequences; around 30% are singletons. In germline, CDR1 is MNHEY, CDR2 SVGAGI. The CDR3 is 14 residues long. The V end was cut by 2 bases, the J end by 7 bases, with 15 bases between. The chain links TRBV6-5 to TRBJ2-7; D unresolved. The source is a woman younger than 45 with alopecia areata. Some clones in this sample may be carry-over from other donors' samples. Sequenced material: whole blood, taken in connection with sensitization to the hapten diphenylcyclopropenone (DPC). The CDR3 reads CASSYLTPPREQYF. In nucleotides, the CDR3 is TGTGCCAGCAGTTACCTGACTCCCCCGCGGGAGCAGTACTTC.